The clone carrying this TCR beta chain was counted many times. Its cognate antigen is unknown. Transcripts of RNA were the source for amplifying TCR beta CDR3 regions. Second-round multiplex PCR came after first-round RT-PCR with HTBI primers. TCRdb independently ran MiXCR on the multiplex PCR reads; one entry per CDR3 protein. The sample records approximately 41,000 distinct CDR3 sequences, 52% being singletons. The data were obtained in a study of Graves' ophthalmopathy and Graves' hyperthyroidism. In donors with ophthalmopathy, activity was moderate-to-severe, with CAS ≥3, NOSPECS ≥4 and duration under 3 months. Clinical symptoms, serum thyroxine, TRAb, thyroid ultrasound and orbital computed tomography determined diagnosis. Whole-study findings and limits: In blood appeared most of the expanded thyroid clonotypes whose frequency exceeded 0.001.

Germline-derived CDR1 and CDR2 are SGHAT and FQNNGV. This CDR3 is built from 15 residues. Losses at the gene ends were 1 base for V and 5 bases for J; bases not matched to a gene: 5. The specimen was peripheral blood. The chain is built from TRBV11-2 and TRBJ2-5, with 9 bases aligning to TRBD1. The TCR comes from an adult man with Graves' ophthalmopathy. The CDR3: CASSLGGTGFETQYF. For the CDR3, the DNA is TGTGCCAGCAGCTTAGGAGGGACAGGGTTTGAGACCCAGTACTTC.